This T cell receptor (beta chain) is from a study of T-cell memory formation after mild COVID-19. Study-wide findings and caveats: Clones contracting across day 15 to 85 had a balanced CD4/CD8 profile; later expanding clones leaned CD4+.

V lost 8 bases, J lost 13 bases, and 20 bases lay in between. The CDR3 sequence is 13 residues long. Per the germline V gene, CDR1 is SGHAT and CDR2 is FQNNGV. Constant-segment primers served in 5'RACE that generated TCR alpha and TCR beta cDNA libraries bearing sample barcodes and UMIs. TCRdb fed the 5' RACE reads into MiXCR, producing one record per CDR3 protein. There are under 300,000 distinct CDR3 sequences in the sample; approximately 9% occur only once, and around 21% lies in the top ten. This clonotype was picked up a small number of times. What it recognizes is unknown. The clonotype comes from a young man who had mild COVID-19 (a few samples of this study predate the infection). Cell type and time point are not known. Sequenced material: PBMCs or a T cell subset sorted from them (not recorded which). This chain connects TRBV11-2 to TRBJ2-2, with D perhaps TRBD2 (6 bases). CDR3 residues: CASLYSTRGGLFF. DNA for the CDR3: TGTGCCAGCTTGTACTCTACACGGGGAGGGCTGTTTTTT.